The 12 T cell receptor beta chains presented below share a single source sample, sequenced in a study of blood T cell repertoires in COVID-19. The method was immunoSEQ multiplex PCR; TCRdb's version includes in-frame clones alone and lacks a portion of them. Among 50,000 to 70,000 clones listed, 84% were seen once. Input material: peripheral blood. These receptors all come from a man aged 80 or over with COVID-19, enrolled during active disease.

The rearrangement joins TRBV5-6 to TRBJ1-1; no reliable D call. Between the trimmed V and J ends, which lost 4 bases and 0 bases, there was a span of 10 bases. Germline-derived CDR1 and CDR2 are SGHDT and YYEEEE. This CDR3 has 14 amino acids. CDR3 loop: CASSDDTLNTEAFF. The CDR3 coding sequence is TGTGCCAGCAGCGACGACACTCTGAACACTGAAGCTTTCTTT.

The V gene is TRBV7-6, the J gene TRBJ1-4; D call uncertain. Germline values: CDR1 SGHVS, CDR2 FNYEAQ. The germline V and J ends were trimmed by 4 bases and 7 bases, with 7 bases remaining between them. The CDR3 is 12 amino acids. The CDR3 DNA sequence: TGTGCCAGCAGCTGGGAGGGTGAAAAACTGTTTTTT. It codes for CASSWEGEKLFF.

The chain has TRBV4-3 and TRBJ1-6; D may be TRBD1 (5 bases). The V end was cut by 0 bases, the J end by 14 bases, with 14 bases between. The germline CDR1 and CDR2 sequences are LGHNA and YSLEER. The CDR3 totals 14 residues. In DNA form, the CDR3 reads TGCGCCAGCAGCCAAGATGACAGTTCTAGAACCCTCCACTTT. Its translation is CASSQDDSSRTLHF.

In nucleotides, the CDR3 is TGTGCCAGCGGGCAGGGAGGGAACACTGAAGCTTTCTTT. Translated: CASGQGGNTEAFF. V and J are TRBV7-3 and TRBJ1-1; a weak D match, TRBD1 (5 bases). This CDR3 comprises 13 residues. V was shortened by 8 bases and J by 1 base, with 11 bases between the two germline ends. Germline assignment: CDR1 SGHTA and CDR2 FQGTGA.

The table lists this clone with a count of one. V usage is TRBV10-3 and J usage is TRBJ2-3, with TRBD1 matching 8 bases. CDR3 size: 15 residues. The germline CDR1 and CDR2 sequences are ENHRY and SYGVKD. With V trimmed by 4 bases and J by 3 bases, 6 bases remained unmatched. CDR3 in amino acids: CAISGGQGATDTQYF. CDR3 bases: TGTGCCATCAGTGGGGGGCAGGGGGCTACAGATACGCAGTATTTT.

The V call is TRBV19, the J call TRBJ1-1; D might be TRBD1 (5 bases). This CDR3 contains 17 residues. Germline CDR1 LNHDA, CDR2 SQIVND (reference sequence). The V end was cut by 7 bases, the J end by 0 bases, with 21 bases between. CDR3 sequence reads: CASIGEQAKGMNTEAFF. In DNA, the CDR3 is TGTGCCAGTATTGGGGAACAGGCGAAGGGGATGAACACTGAAGCTTTCTTT.

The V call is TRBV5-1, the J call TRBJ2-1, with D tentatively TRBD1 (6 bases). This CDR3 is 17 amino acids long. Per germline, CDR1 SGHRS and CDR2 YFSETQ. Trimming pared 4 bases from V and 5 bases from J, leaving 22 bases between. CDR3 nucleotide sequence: TGCGCCAGCAGCCCCCGAGGGGGTCGACAGGCCAACAATGAGCAGTTCTTC. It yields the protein CASSPRGGRQANNEQFF.

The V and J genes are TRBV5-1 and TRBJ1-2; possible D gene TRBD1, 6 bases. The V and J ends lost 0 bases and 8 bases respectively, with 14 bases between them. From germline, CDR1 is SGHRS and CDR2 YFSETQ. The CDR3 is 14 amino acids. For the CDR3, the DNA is TGCGCCAGCAGCTTGGGCGGGGGGGCGGTCGGCTACACCTTC. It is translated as CASSLGGGAVGYTF.

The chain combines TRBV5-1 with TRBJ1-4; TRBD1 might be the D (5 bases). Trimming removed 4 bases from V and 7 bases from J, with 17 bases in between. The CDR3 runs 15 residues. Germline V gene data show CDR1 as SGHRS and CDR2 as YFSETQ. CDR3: CASSPFGDWGEKLFF. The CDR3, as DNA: TGCGCCAGCAGCCCCTTCGGGGACTGGGGTGAAAAACTGTTTTTT.

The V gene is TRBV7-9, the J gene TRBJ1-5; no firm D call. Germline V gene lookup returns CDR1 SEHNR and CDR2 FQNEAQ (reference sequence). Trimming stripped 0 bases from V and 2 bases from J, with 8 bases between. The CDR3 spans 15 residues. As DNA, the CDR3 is TGTGCCAGCAGCTTAGCCGCGGGAGGCAATCAGCCCCAGCATTTT. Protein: CASSLAAGGNQPQHF. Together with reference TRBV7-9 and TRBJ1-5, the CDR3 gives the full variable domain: DTGVSQNPRHKITKRGQNVTFRCDPISEHNRLYWYRQTLGQGPEFLTYFQNEAQLEKSRLLSDRFSAERPKGSFSTLEIQRTEQGDSAMYLCASSLAAGGNQPQHFGDGTRLSIL.

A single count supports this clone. As DNA, the CDR3 is TGTGCCAGCAGCTTGGGTTGGGCAGACAATCAGCCCCAGCATTTT. Translated: CASSLGWADNQPQHF. The V and J genes are TRBV5-8 and TRBJ1-5; D is unclear. The V end was cut by 0 bases, the J end by 3 bases, with 10 bases between. The CDR3 is 15 residues long. Germline CDR1 reads SGHTS; CDR2 reads YDEGEE.

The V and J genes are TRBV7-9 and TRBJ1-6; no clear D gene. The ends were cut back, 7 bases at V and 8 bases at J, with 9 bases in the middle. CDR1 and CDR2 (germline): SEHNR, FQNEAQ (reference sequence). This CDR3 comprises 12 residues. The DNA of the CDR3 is TGTGCCAGCAACATCGGGGATTCACCCCTCCACTTT. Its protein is CASNIGDSPLHF.